This TCR beta chain was documented in a study of blood T cells in healthy people across ages. Through a sample-barcoded 5' primer and a J-beta primer mix, a second PCR was run for roughly 7 to 12 cycles. A template-switch adaptor with 12 random nucleotides tagged each cDNA molecule. TCRdb fed the 5' RACE reads into MiXCR, producing one record per CDR3 protein. The sample has around 1,800,000 distinct CDR3 sequences; more than 35% are singletons. This CDR3 region has 15 residues. Trimming removed 6 bases at V and 8 bases at J, with 22 bases between. Germline V CDR1 and CDR2: DFQATT, SNEGSKA (reference sequence).

The origin of this receptor is a human donor in good health. The rearrangement uses TRBV20-1 and TRBJ1-4; D gene ambiguous. Input material: blood. The CDR3: CSAATRPLPGEKLFF. In DNA, the CDR3 is TGCAGTGCAGCTACCCGTCCATTACCTGGCGAAAAACTGTTTTTT.